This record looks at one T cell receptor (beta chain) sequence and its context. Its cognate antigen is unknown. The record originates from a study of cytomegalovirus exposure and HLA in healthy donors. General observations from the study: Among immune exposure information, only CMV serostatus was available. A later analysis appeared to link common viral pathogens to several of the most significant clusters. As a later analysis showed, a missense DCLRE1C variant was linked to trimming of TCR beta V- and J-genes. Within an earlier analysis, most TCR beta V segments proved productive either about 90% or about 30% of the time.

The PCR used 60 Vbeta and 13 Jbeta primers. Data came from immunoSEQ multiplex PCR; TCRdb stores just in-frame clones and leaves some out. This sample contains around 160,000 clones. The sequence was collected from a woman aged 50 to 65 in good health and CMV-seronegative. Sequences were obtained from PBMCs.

The CDR3 loop reads CASSPLTAMNTEAFF. The CDR3 DNA reads TGCGCCAGCAGCCCTCTGACAGCCATGAACACTGAAGCTTTCTTT. The chain recombines TRBV5-1 with TRBJ1-1; D might be TRBD1 (5 bases). Germline V CDR1 and CDR2: SGHRS, YFSETQ. Trimming removed 4 bases from V and 0 bases from J, with 13 bases in between. The CDR3 covers 15 residues.